This is a list of T cell receptor beta chains from one sample in a study of tumor-infiltrating lymphocytes in oesophageal squamous cell carcinoma. TCRdb analysed the PCR reads with MiXCR anew, one entry per CDR3 protein. Of approximately 18,000 distinct CDR3 sequences in the sample, approximately 45% were seen once. Sequences were obtained from normal esophageal tissue next to the tumor. Receptor source: a female donor with esophageal squamous cell carcinoma. Each CDR3 is given with its conserved first and last residue. A D gene is named only where the DNA matches it firmly. Some rows mark clone size as missing; the rest say once, few, many or name a class of expanded clone.

-,TRBJ2-1,TRBD1,TRBV4-2,15,CASSQGQGSYNEQFF,TGTGCCAGCAGCCAAGGACAGGGGTCCTACAATGAGCAGTTCTTC
few,TRBJ1-2,-,TRBV12-3/TRBV12-4,14,CASSLAGRIYGYTF,TGTGCCAGCAGTTTAGCGGGACGCATCTATGGCTACACCTTC
few,TRBJ2-7,TRBD2,TRBV7-2,14,CASSLRGGTYEQYF,TGTGCCAGCAGCTTACGGGGGGGAACCTACGAGCAGTACTTC
-,TRBJ2-7,-,TRBV7-8,15,CASSLQQGRSYEQYF,TGTGCCAGCAGCTTACAACAGGGAAGGTCCTACGAGCAGTACTTC
-,TRBJ2-5,-,TRBV7-3,14,CASSLREKQETQYF,TGTGCCAGCAGCTTAAGGGAAAAGCAAGAGACCCAGTACTTC
many,TRBJ2-1,TRBD2,TRBV7-2,17,CASSLDGASGSISEQFF,TGTGCCAGCAGCTTAGACGGTGCTAGCGGGAGTATAAGTGAGCAGTTCTTC
many,TRBJ1-1,-,TRBV6-6,13,CASSYRILTEAFF,TGTGCCAGCAGTTACCGAATCCTAACTGAAGCTTTCTTT
medium-sized,TRBJ2-2,-,TRBV12-3/TRBV12-4,14,CASSFIFGTGELFF,TGTGCCAGCAGTTTTATTTTCGGGACCGGGGAGCTGTTTTTT
many,TRBJ2-3,-,TRBV2,15,CASSESGLPTDTQYF,TGTGCCAGCAGTGAATCAGGTCTACCCACAGATACGCAGTATTTT
once,TRBJ2-5,-,TRBV6-9,12,CASSYQQETQYF,TGTGCCAGCAGCTACCAGCAAGAGACCCAGTACTTC
-,TRBJ2-1,-,TRBV7-2,14,CASSFQGSDNEQFF,TGTGCCAGCAGCTTTCAGGGGTCGGACAATGAGCAGTTCTTC
medium-sized,TRBJ1-2,-,TRBV7-8,13,CASSTQGNYGYTF,TGTGCCAGCAGCACCCAGGGAAACTATGGCTACACCTTC
many,TRBJ2-3,TRBD2,TRBV27,12,CASGRGLDTQYF,TGTGCCAGCGGGCGGGGGTTAGATACGCAGTATTTT
many,TRBJ2-3,TRBD1,TRBV4-2,17,CASSQGLGQGAGDTQYF,TGTGCCAGCAGCCAAGGATTAGGACAGGGGGCGGGTGATACGCAGTATTTT
-,TRBJ2-7,TRBD1,TRBV7-8,15,CASSLAVGTGGEQYF,TGTGCCAGCAGCTTAGCGGTAGGGACAGGCGGGGAGCAGTACTTC
-,TRBJ2-7,TRBD1,TRBV7-2,15,CASAQQGPLTYEQYF,TGTGCCAGCGCCCAACAGGGGCCCCTAACCTACGAGCAGTACTTC
-,TRBJ2-1,TRBD2,TRBV11-2,15,CASSSLAGPSNEQFF,TGTGCCAGCAGCTCACTAGCGGGACCTTCCAATGAGCAGTTCTTC
-,TRBJ1-2,-,TRBV4-2,13,CASSPQERYGYTF,TGTGCCAGCAGCCCCCAGGAACGGTATGGCTACACCTTC
few,TRBJ2-7,-,TRBV11-2,12,CASTSAGGKQYF,TGTGCCAGCACCTCGGCGGGCGGGAAGCAGTACTTC
-,TRBJ2-1,-,TRBV7-2,13,CASSSRTGLEQFF,TGTGCCAGCAGCTCCCGGACCGGGCTCGAGCAGTTCTTC